Shown below are 11 T cell receptor beta chains from a single sample sequenced in a study of Graves' ophthalmopathy and Graves' hyperthyroidism. Transcripts of RNA were the source for amplifying TCR beta CDR3 regions. The workflow started with a first-round RT-PCR run with HTBI primers and then moved on to a second-round multiplex PCR. Using its own MiXCR run on the multiplex PCR reads, TCRdb lists one record per CDR3 protein. The table lists roughly 400,000 distinct CDR3 sequences, approximately 20% of them singletons. What was sequenced was peripheral blood. The origin of the receptors is a woman aged 18-30 years with Graves' ophthalmopathy.

This clonotype was counted many times. This rearrangement joins TRBV30 to TRBJ1-5; D may be TRBD1 (6 bases). V was shortened by 0 bases and J by 6 bases, with 6 bases between the two germline ends. This CDR3 is built from 12 residues. The germline gives CDR1 GTSNPN, CDR2 SVGIG (reference sequence). The chain's CDR3 is CAWSVQGQPQHF. Written as DNA, the CDR3 is TGTGCCTGGAGTGTACAGGGTCAGCCCCAGCATTTT.

Ten or more counts support this clonotype. The rearrangement joins TRBV3-1 to TRBJ1-5; D ambiguous. The CDR3 consists of 15 residues. CDR1 and CDR2 from the germline V gene are LGHDT and YNNKEL (reference sequence). Trimming cost V 1 base and J 4 bases, with 11 bases left between them. CDR3 protein: CASSQGRALNQPQHF. The CDR3 DNA reads as TGTGCCAGCAGCCAAGGAAGGGCCCTAAATCAGCCCCAGCATTTT.

This clonotype has ten or more counts. The germline gene is not matched at one end of the junction; a read error may be the cause. The J gene is TRBJ1-1, the V gene TRBV4-1; the D is unclear. This CDR3 is built from 16 residues. Germline V lookup: CDR1 MGHRA, CDR2 YSYEKL. Written as DNA, the CDR3 is TGCGCCAGCAGCCCGCGAAAGGACGCCTTGATCACTGAGGCTTTCTTT. Its protein is CASSPRKDALITEAFF.

There are a few counts of this clonotype. CDR3: CASSQDPLLVPGELFF. Here the CDR3 DNA reads TGCGCCAGCAGCCAAGATCCCCTACTAGTCCCCGGGGAGCTGTTTTTT. V gene TRBV4-1 combines with J gene TRBJ2-2, with a tentative D call TRBD2 (5 bases). The CDR3 totals 16 residues. Trimming left V 0 bases short and J 6 bases short, with 14 bases between. Germline values: CDR1 MGHRA, CDR2 YSYEKL.

This chain joins TRBV11-1 and TRBJ2-7, with 9 bases matching TRBD1. The length of the CDR3 is 16 residues. V lost 10 bases and J lost 2; bases outside the gene matches: 15. Germline V lookup: CDR1 SGHAT, CDR2 FQDESV (reference sequence). CDR3 sequence (DNA): TGTGCCACCTTAACCTCCGGGACAGGGTTCACCTACGAGCAGTACTTC. Residues: CATLTSGTGFTYEQYF.

The sample holds many counts of this clonotype. The chain carries TRBV19 and TRBJ1-1; D remains unclear. CDR1 is LNHDA and CDR2 is SQIVND in the germline V gene (reference sequence). CDR3 length equals 13 residues. V was shortened by 6 bases and J by 5 bases, with 13 bases between the two germline ends. For the CDR3, the DNA is TGTGCCAGTAGGGCCCTGGTCAGTACTGAAGCTTTCTTT. Encoded protein: CASRALVSTEAFF.

This clonotype was observed a few times. V and J are TRBV6-5 and TRBJ2-6; D is unclear. Germline-derived CDR1 and CDR2 are MNHEY and SVGAGI. V shed 4 bases and J shed 0 bases, with 7 bases lying between them. The CDR3 covers 15 residues. The CDR3 here is CASSSISSGANVLTF. The CDR3 DNA is TGTGCCAGCAGTTCTATTAGCTCTGGGGCCAACGTCCTGACTTTC.

J is TRBJ1-2 and V is TRBV24-1; D gene ambiguous. Germline CDR1 and CDR2: KGHDR and SFDVKD. The ends were cut back, 3 bases at V and 8 bases at J, with 6 bases in the middle. The CDR3 runs to 11 residues. CDR3 region: CATSDVEGYTF. The CDR3 coding sequence is TGTGCCACCAGTGATGTGGAGGGCTACACCTTC.

This clonotype appeared many times. The V and J genes are TRBV7-9 and TRBJ2-7; possible D gene TRBD2, 6 bases. V was cut by 2 bases and J by 1 base, with 12 bases left in between. The CDR3 has 15 amino acids. CDR1 SEHNR and CDR2 FQNEAQ come from the germline V gene (reference sequence). The CDR3 coding sequence is TGTGCCAGCAGCTTATGGGGGGACCCATCCTACGAGCAGTACTTC. It encodes CASSLWGDPSYEQYF.

This clonotype was observed at least ten times. This sequence joins TRBV6-5 and TRBJ2-7, with a tentative D call TRBD1 (6 bases). CDR3 size: 16 residues. Trimming shortened V by 5 bases and J by 3 bases, and 20 bases separated the two germline ends. CDR1 MNHEY and CDR2 SVGAGI come from the germline V gene. The CDR3 region is CASSLTGQTGIYEQYF. In DNA form, the CDR3 reads TGTGCCAGCAGTCTAACGGGACAAACGGGCATCTACGAGCAGTACTTC.

The rearrangement links TRBV12-3 or TRBV12-4 to TRBJ1-1, with D perhaps matching TRBD1 (6 bases). CDR3 length equals 12 residues. The V end lost 7 bases, the J end lost 6 bases, and 12 bases lay between the germline ends. CDR3 sequence: CASTYRVPEAFF. The CDR3 DNA is TGTGCCAGCACTTACAGGGTTCCTGAAGCTTTCTTT.